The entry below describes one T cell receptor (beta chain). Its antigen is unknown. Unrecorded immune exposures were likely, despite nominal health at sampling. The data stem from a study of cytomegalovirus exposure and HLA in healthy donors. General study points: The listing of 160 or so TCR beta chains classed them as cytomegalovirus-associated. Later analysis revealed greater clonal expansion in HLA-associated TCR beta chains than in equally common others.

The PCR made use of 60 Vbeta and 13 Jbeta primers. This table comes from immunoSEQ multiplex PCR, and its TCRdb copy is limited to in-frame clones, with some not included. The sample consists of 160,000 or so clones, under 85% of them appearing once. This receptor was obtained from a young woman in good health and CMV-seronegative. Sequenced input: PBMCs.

DNA for the CDR3: TGTGCCAGCCGACTAGCGGGGGCCGACACCGGGGAGCTGTTTTTT. The encoded protein is CASRLAGADTGELFF. The chain employs TRBV7-2 and TRBJ2-2, with TRBD2 identical over 12 bases. The CDR3 runs to 15 residues. Trimming at V came to 8 bases and at J to 3 bases, leaving 4 bases not matched to a gene. Germline V gives CDR1 SGHTA, CDR2 FQGNSA.